Sequencing of this T cell receptor beta chain was carried out in a study of regulatory T cells in long-lasting Graves disease (dated by TCRdb to the early 2020s). Some background on the complete study: Antithyroid drugs had been taken for less than 3 months by newly diagnosed Graves' disease patients. Patients with persistent Graves' disease were compared with patients with newly diagnosed Graves' disease using TCR sequencing and RNA sequencing of peripheral blood. The study was registered as a clinical trial and conducted in China. A total of around 33 samples underwent TCR sequencing, from roughly 13 patients with persistent Graves' disease and about 20 patients with newly diagnosed Graves' disease. General conclusions and limits of the study: Compared with newly diagnosed patients, patients with persistent Graves' disease had lower TCR Shannon entropy and fewer highly expanded clones, which suggests clonal expansion. More public clonotypes were shared among persistent patients (roughly 3,000) than among newly diagnosed patients (more than 900). TRBV28, TRBJ1-2 and TRBJ2-5 were preferentially used in persistent disease, while TRBV20-1 and TRBJ2-1 were favored in newly diagnosed disease. Only the TCR beta chain was sequenced and analyzed. The study examined only peripheral blood because the primary lesion, thyroid tissue, could not be accessed. As a limitation, the authors acknowledged that the small sample size may reduce accuracy.

Library prep was done by multiplex PCR. The instrument was an Illumina HiSeq 4000. iRepertoire HTBI primers and Arm-PCR amplification of CDR3 regions were used to construct TCR beta libraries. PCR products were gel purified before sequencing. As for the original processing: Across samples, around 62 TRBV and 12 to 15 TRBJ segments were identified and used for gene usage analysis of CDR3 amino acid clonotypes. COPE and FqMerger were used to merge the filtered high-quality paired reads into contigs. BLAST was used to align contigs to the IMGT TRBV, TRBD and TRBJ reference genes, and CDR3 was defined following IMGT. Clonotypes above 0.1% frequency were classified as highly expanded clones. Shannon entropy served as the measure of repertoire diversity, while the Gini coefficient captured V-J evenness. Public clonotypes were defined as clonotypes shared by more than one individual. The raw public data were reprocessed by TCRdb itself: fastp quality trimming at Q25, MiXCR clonotype calling, in-frame beta chains only. Every entry covers one CDR3 protein and lists the most common genes and DNA from its rows. The authors' filters were not applied to this entry. For this sample there are about 620,000 distinct CDR3 sequences; under 20% appear just once. About 20% of the sample lies in the top ten.

The CDR3 runs 12 residues from the cysteine to the phenylalanine. Of the read, only the CDR3 DNA is kept; its 36 bases are in frame from base 1. CDR1 is given as SQVTM and CDR2 as ANQGSEA, both from the germline V gene. The junction shows trimming of 8 bases on V and 1 base on J, plus 10 bases between the germline ends. This clonotype was picked up many times. What antigen it recognizes has not been identified. No per-base quality is available; no much larger clone lies one base away. Sample time point, as interpreted from the label and publication: newly diagnosed GD, antithyroid drugs for less than 3 months. RNA was extracted from PBMCs in TRIzol for both TCR sequencing and RNA sequencing. The diagnosis of Graves' disease was made according to American Thyroid Association guidelines. Recruitment of patients was carried out at an endocrinology department in Xi'an, China. Each patient gave about 8.1 milliliters of peripheral blood, collected in an EDTA anticoagulant tube. Ficoll Paque Plus density gradient separation was used to isolate PBMCs, and no further T cell sorting was performed. An Agilent 2100 Bioanalyzer and agarose gel were used to check RNA quality, while a NanoDrop 2000 measured RNA concentration.

These data were also reused for a study on T cells in Graves' hyperthyroidism and ophthalmopathy. The second study also describes: Graves' hyperthyroidism was defined as stable when no progression to ophthalmopathy occurred over 18 months of follow-up. The hyperthyroidism patients were between 18 and 65 years old and newly diagnosed, with a disease duration of less than 2 months. The study excluded patients with uncontrolled infections, other autoimmune diseases, pregnancy or lactation. Diagnoses were based on clinical symptoms, serum thyroxine and TRAb, thyroid ultrasound and orbital computed tomography. A first-round RT-PCR of the TCR CDR3 used the HTBI primer set with the Qiagen OneStep RT-PCR kit. Blood samples also contained most of the expanded thyroid clonotypes (frequency above 0.001), which suggests that blood repertoires may reflect thyroid immune responses. A 13 V-J signature model separated ophthalmopathy from stable hyperthyroidism, with 87.88% sensitivity and 81.08% specificity in cross-validation and 80%/75% in testing. In validation, the model predicted progression to ophthalmopathy a median of around 6.5 months before onset, with roughly 68% sensitivity and around 76% specificity. A discovery cohort of about 95 patients, about 43 with Graves' ophthalmopathy and 55 to 60 with stable Graves' hyperthyroidism, was used to find distinguishing TCR V-J signatures. Prospective prediction of ophthalmopathy was tested in an independent validation cohort consisting of roughly 20 hyperthyroidism patients and around 16 patients who later progressed to ophthalmopathy. The 75 to 100 discovery patients were divided at random into training and test sets in a 7:3 ratio. In addition, the study compared T-cell repertoires in thyroid tissue and in blood from about 6 Graves' hyperthyroidism patients. Following sampling, methimazole starting at 30 mg daily was given to hyperthyroidism patients, and high-dose intravenous methylprednisolone was given to ophthalmopathy patients. Libraries were constructed in a second round of multiplex PCR, after which size selection and purification were carried out. Sequencing of the libraries was done on an Illumina HiSeq2000 using paired-end 100 bp reads. SOAPnuke was used to process the raw data, throwing out any read that contained adapters or uncalled bases, had a mean Phred below 15, or lacked an exact constant-primer or identifier match. High-quality paired reads were merged using COPE v1.2.5, and each unique nucleotide sequence was defined as a clonotype. MiTCR v1.1 was used to align the clonotypes against IMGT TRBV, TRBD and TRBJ reference segments. The analysis included only V-J combinations with a frequency above 0.0001, which together covered more than 99% of the repertoires. A TCS score was defined as the ratio between F50 (clonal expansion) and ExV (chaos), using BLOSUM62-based TCRdist between CDR3 peptides within each V-J. Welch's t-statistics and random forest reduced 450 to 600 V-J features to 13, which were used in a naive Bayes classifier (R e1071). Sample size was not statistically predetermined, and blinding of investigators to group allocation was not performed. The paper describes TCR Vbeta CDR3 sequencing of 135 peripheral blood samples, made up of 43 ophthalmopathy patients, over 70 hyperthyroidism patients and 17 progressor patients.

The receptor's source is a woman in her 30s with Graves disease. Donor details come from another sample of the same person, matched by shared clones. This sequence uses TRBV29-1 and TRBJ2-3; too little of a D gene remains to name it. Sequencing used peripheral blood mononuclear cells (PBMCs), obtained at new diagnosis, from a patient treated with antithyroid drugs. The CDR3 sequence is CSTRPGTDTQYF. The DNA is TGCAGCACCCGGCCCGGCACAGATACGCAGTATTTT.